This T cell receptor (beta chain) was sequenced for a study of beta chain features in type 1 diabetes. Study overall: The study examined about 110,000,000 sorted cells across all samples. Notes on the study in general: All four CD4+ subsets from Type 1 diabetes patients carried moderately but significantly shorter TCRB CDR3s.

As regards this clone: Its cognate antigen is unknown.

Every single donor gave one heparinised blood draw, and these averaged roughly 120 mL. Sorting that relied on CD45RO/CCR7/CD25/CD127/CD95/CD27 yielded CD4+ naive, central memory, regulatory and stem cell-like memory cells. Expressed TCRB transcripts were sequenced because the isolated RNA had all been reverse transcribed beforehand. Here immunoSEQ multiplex PCR was the method, and the copy in TCRdb shows in-frame clones only, minus some. This sample has about 650,000 clones, with under 15% found just once. The ends lost 0 bases at V and 6 bases at J; junction bases unmatched: 6. The CDR3 extends over 16 amino acids. Germline V gene sequence: CDR1 SGHTA, CDR2 FQGNSA.

Source material: naive CD4+ T cells from blood. The clonotype originates from a young man with type 1 diabetes. This chain links TRBV7-2 with TRBJ2-5; 11 positions match TRBD2. The CDR3 coding sequence is TGTGCCAGCAGCTTAGCTGGCCTAGCGGGGGGAAAGACCCAGTACTTC. It translates to CASSLAGLAGGKTQYF.